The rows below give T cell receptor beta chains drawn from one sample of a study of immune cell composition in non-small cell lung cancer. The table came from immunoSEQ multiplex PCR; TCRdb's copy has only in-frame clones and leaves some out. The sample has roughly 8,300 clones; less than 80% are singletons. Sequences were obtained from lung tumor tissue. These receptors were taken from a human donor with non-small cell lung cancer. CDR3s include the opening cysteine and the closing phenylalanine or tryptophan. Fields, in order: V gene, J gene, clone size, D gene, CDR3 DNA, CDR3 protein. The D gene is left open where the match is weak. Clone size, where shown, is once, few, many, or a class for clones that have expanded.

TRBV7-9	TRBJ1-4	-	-	TGTGCCAGCAGCTTAGGCCTCTCGACCGGGTGGGAAAAACTGTTTTTT	CASSLGLSTGWEKLFF
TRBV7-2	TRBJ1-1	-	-	TGTGCCAGCAGTCAAGACACCTGGGGGATTGGAGCTTTCTTT	CASSQDTWGIGAFF
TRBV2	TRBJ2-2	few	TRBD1	TGTGCCAGCAGTCCCCAGGGACAGTCAACCGGGGAGCTGTTTTTT	CASSPQGQSTGELFF
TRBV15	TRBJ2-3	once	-	TGTGCCACCAGCAGAGAGCCAGGTTCTATGGCAGATACGCAGTATTTT	CATSREPGSMADTQYF
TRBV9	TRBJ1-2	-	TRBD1	TGTGCCAGCAGCGAGTGGGACAGAGATAACTATGGCTACACCTTC	CASSEWDRDNYGYTF
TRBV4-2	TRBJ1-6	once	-	TGTGCCAGCAGCCGGGAGGGGCTCGGGACACCCCTCCACTTT	CASSREGLGTPLHF
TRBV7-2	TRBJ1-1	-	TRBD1	TGTGCCAGCAGCTTCCCAACAGGGGGCGCTGAAGCTTTCTTT	CASSFPTGGAEAFF
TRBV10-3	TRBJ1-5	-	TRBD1	TGTGCCATCAGTGAGAGAGGACAGGGGCAGCCCCAGCATTTT	CAISERGQGQPQHF
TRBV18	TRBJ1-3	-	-	TGTGCCAGCTCACCCACTTCCGTATGGGGAAACACCATATATTTT	CASSPTSVWGNTIYF
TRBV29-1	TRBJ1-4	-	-	TGCAGCGTTGTAAATCAGGGTGAAAAACTGTTTTTT	CSVVNQGEKLFF
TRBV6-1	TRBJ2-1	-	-	TGTGCCAGCAGTGTCAACAATGAGCAGTTCTTC	CASSVNNEQFF
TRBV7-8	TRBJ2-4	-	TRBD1	TGTGCCAGCGTTGACAGGGTCGGAGACATTCAGTACTTC	CASVDRVGDIQYF
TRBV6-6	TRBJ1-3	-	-	TGTGCCAGCAGTTACTCCAGGGATATTGGAAACACCATATATTTT	CASSYSRDIGNTIYF
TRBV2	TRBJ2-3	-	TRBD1	TGTGCCAGCAGTGAAGCCACCCAGACAGGGCCCCCAGATACGCAGTATTTT	CASSEATQTGPPDTQYF
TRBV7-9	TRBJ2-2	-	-	TGTGCCAGCAGCTTAATGAACACCGGGGAGCTGTTTTTT	CASSLMNTGELFF
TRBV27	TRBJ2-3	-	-	TGTGCCAGCAGTTTATCGAACGCAGGGAGGGGGACAGATACGCAGTATTTT	CASSLSNAGRGTDTQYF
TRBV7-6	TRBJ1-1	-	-	TGTGCCAGCAGTCGGGGTCTGAACACTGAAGCTTTCTTT	CASSRGLNTEAFF
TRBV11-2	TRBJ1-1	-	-	TGTGCCAGCAGCCCCCATGAGGGGCTGTATGACACTGAAGCTTTCTTT	CASSPHEGLYDTEAFF
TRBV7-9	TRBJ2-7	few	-	TGTGCCAGCAGCTCGGGGACTCCCAAGGAGCAGTACTTC	CASSSGTPKEQYF
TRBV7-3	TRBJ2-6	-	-	TGTGCCAGCAGCGGGCTAGCGGCCAACGTCCTGACTTTC	CASSGLAANVLTF
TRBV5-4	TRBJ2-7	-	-	TGTGCCAGCAGCTTTGCCCCAGAAGGCTCCTACGAGCAGTACTTC	CASSFAPEGSYEQYF
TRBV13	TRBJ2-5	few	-	TGTGCCAGCAGCTTTCCAACCCTCCAAGAGACCCAGTACTTC	CASSFPTLQETQYF
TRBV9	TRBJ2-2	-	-	TGTGCCAGCAGCTTTAGTGGGAACACCGGGGAGCTGTTTTTT	CASSFSGNTGELFF
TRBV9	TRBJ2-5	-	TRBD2	TGTGCCAGCAGCGGCCAACTAGCGGGGGGACAAGAGACCCAGTACTTC	CASSGQLAGGQETQYF
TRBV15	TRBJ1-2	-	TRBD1	TGTGCCACCAGCAGGGGGACGACAGGGGGCGGCTACACCTTC	CATSRGTTGGGYTF
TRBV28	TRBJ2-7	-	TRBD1	TGTGCCTCACAGGGGGGTAATGGGAACGAGCAGTACTTC	CASQGGNGNEQYF
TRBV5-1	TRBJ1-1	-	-	TGCGCCAGCAGCTTGGTTCCGTTGTCACCTCGTGCTGAAGCTTTCTTT	CASSLVPLSPRAEAFF
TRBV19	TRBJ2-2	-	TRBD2	TGTGCCAGTAGTGAGGGGGCGGGAGGGCTCACCGGGGAGCTGTTTTTT	CASSEGAGGLTGELFF
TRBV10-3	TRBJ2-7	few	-	TGTGCCATCAGTGGGGATACGGGGACCGAGCAGTACTTC	CAISGDTGTEQYF
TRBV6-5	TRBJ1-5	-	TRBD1	TGTGCCAGCAGTCGGGGACAGTTTAGCAATCAGCCCCAGCATTTT	CASSRGQFSNQPQHF
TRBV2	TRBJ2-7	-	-	TGTGCCAGCAGTGCTCGCGGACTCTACGAGCAGTACTTC	CASSARGLYEQYF
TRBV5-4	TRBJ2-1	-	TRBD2	TGTGCCAGCAGCTATGAATCGGGACTAGCGGGGAATGAGCAGTTCTTC	CASSYESGLAGNEQFF